A single sample gave rise to the 27 T cell receptor beta chains below, sequenced in a study of blood T cell repertoires in COVID-19. Assay used: immunoSEQ multiplex PCR; TCRdb lists only in-frame clones, some missing. The repertoire includes approximately 410,000 clones, 70% to 90% of them detected once, and over 1.3% sits in the top ten. The sample comprised peripheral blood. Receptors were obtained from a woman aged 25 to 39 with active or convalescent COVID-19.

This clone was detected only once. This rearrangement joins TRBV5-1 to TRBJ2-1; weak D call: TRBD2 (5 bases). This CDR3 is built from 15 residues. Germline CDR1 and CDR2: SGHRS and YFSETQ. V lost 3 bases, J lost 0 bases, and 10 bases lay in between. The CDR3: CASSSDFGSYNEQFF. CDR3 DNA sequence: TGCGCCAGCAGCTCGGACTTTGGCTCCTACAATGAGCAGTTCTTC.

The chain uses TRBV7-9 and TRBJ1-6, with a tentative D call TRBD1 (5 bases). The ends were cut back, 2 bases at V and 8 bases at J, with 16 bases in the middle. Germline CDR1 reads SEHNR; CDR2 reads FQNEAQ (reference sequence). The CDR3 runs 16 residues. The CDR3 coding sequence is TGTGCCAGCAGCTTAAACCCAGGGCAGCTTGATTCACCCCTCCACTTT. This gives the protein CASSLNPGQLDSPLHF.

The chain recombines TRBV18 with TRBJ1-3; 8 nucleotides align to TRBD1. The germline gives CDR1 KGHSH, CDR2 LQKENI. V gave up 4 bases and J gave up 3 bases; unmatched junction bases: 8. The CDR3 has 16 amino acids. CDR3 in amino acids: CASSHPGGWGGNTIYF. In nucleotides, the CDR3 is TGTGCCAGCTCACATCCAGGGGGCTGGGGTGGAAACACCATATATTTT.

The J gene is TRBJ1-1, the V gene TRBV15; possible D gene TRBD1, 6 bases. The V end was cut by 0 bases, the J end by 6 bases, with 11 bases between. Germline CDR1 and CDR2: LNHNV and YYDKDF (reference sequence). The CDR3 totals 14 residues. CDR3 loop: CATSREYREAEAFF. The CDR3 DNA sequence: TGTGCCACCAGCAGAGAGTACAGGGAAGCTGAAGCTTTCTTT.

This chain uses TRBV11-3 with TRBJ2-1; TRBD2 matches at 7 bases. The V gene's germline CDR1 is SGHNT and CDR2 YENEEA. CDR3 length: 16 residues. Trimming took 5 bases from V and 10 from J; bases not matched to a gene: 17. CDR3 loop: CASSEDGRGRRTEQFF. The CDR3 DNA sequence: TGTGCCAGCAGCGAAGATGGGAGGGGCCGCCGGACCGAGCAGTTCTTC.

This clone was observed a single time. This chain uses TRBV2 with TRBJ1-4; tentatively, D is TRBD1 (5 bases). Germline lookup yields CDR1 SNHLY and CDR2 FYNNEI. The V and J ends lost 4 bases and 5 bases respectively, with 20 bases between them. The CDR3 has 17 amino acids. The CDR3 coding sequence is TGTGCCAGCAGTGTAGTATACCCAGCAGGGCCCAATGAAAAACTGTTTTTT. As protein: CASSVVYPAGPNEKLFF.

The sample holds a few counts of this clone. This chain's CDR3 is CASSQVQASANTGELFF. The DNA of the CDR3 is TGCGCCAGCAGCCAGGTTCAGGCTTCGGCGAACACCGGGGAGCTGTTTTTT. The rearrangement uses TRBV4-1 and TRBJ2-2; D unresolved. The CDR3 loop spans 17 amino acids. V was clipped by 3 bases and J by 0 bases, with 14 bases between them. Germline values: CDR1 MGHRA, CDR2 YSYEKL.

This rearrangement joins TRBV30 to TRBJ1-1; a weak D match, TRBD1 (5 bases). Germline values: CDR1 GTSNPN, CDR2 SVGIG (reference sequence). Trimming stripped 1 base from V and 5 bases from J, with 14 bases between. The CDR3 contains 14 residues. The CDR3 is CAWSAGLEGTEAFF. The CDR3 bases are TGTGCCTGGAGTGCGGGACTGGAGGGTACTGAAGCTTTCTTT.

This chain joins TRBV27 and TRBJ2-7, with D possibly being TRBD2 (7 bases). Per the germline V gene, CDR1 is MNHEY and CDR2 is SMNVEV (reference sequence). The V and J ends lost 2 bases and 2 bases respectively, with 13 bases between them. The CDR3 covers 15 residues. The CDR3 spells CASSLQGLAAYEQYF. Here the CDR3 DNA reads TGTGCCAGCAGTTTACAGGGGCTAGCGGCCTACGAGCAGTACTTC.

The chain joins TRBV7-9 to TRBJ2-7; the match to TRBD2 covers 8 bases. The CDR3 is 15 amino acids. Germline loops: CDR1 SEHNR, CDR2 FQNEAQ (reference sequence). The V and J ends lost 4 bases and 2 bases, in that order; junction bases with no gene match: 7. CDR3 protein: CASSYPGRGAYEQYF. The DNA for the CDR3 is TGTGCCAGCAGCTACCCCGGGCGGGGGGCCTACGAGCAGTACTTC.

V is TRBV4-2 and J is TRBJ1-4, with D maybe TRBD1 (6 bases). This CDR3 is 15 amino acids long. V was cut by 0 bases and J by 8 bases, with 13 bases left in between. Germline CDR1 is LGHNA and CDR2 is YNFKEQ. CDR3 in amino acids: CASSQDQGGWEKLFF. The CDR3 DNA reads as TGTGCCAGCAGCCAAGATCAAGGGGGATGGGAAAAACTGTTTTTT.

Here the CDR3 reads CASSLSQGEGNIQYF. In DNA form, the CDR3 reads TGCGCCAGCAGCTTGTCACAGGGGGAAGGAAACATTCAGTACTTC. The chain has TRBV5-1 and TRBJ2-4, with TRBD1 matching over 8 bases. The CDR3 extends over 15 amino acids. CDR1 is SGHRS and CDR2 is YFSETQ in the germline V gene. Trimming cost V 1 base and J 6 bases; bases outside gene matches: 6. Using reference TRBV5-1 and TRBJ2-4 for the parts outside the CDR3, the full variable domain is KAGVTQTPRYLIKTRGQQVTLSCSPISGHRSVSWYQQTPGQGLQFLFEYFSETQRNKGNFPGRFSGRQFSNSRSEMNVSTLELGDSALYLCASSLSQGEGNIQYFGAGTRLSVL.

This clone was seen a handful of times. The chain is built from TRBV29-1 and TRBJ2-1, with TRBD1 as a possible D gene (9 bases). Germline V gene sequence: CDR1 SQVTM, CDR2 ANQGSEA. The CDR3 has 15 residues. Between the trimmed V and J ends, which lost 4 bases and 1 base, there was a span of 14 bases. The CDR3 loop reads CSVGGGTGSYNEQFF. In DNA, the CDR3 is TGCAGCGTTGGCGGGGGGACAGGGTCCTACAATGAGCAGTTCTTC.

The chain uses TRBV5-8 and TRBJ1-1; weak D call: TRBD1 (6 bases). The CDR3 runs 13 residues. Germline V lookup: CDR1 SGHTS, CDR2 YDEGEE. V shed 2 bases and J shed 5 bases, with 10 bases lying between them. The CDR3 loop is CASSFGGRTEAFF. The CDR3 nucleotides read TGTGCCAGCAGCTTTGGGGGCCGTACTGAAGCTTTCTTT.

CDR3 nucleotide sequence: TGTGCCAGCTCATTAGAACGGGGGACTTACAATGAGCAGTTCTTC. As protein: CASSLERGTYNEQFF. The rearrangement uses TRBV18 and TRBJ2-1, with D possibly TRBD2 on 6 matching bases. Germline loops: CDR1 KGHSH, CDR2 LQKENI. This CDR3 is built from 15 residues. V lost 5 bases, J lost 4 bases, and 15 bases lay in between.

This chain uses TRBV6-5 with TRBJ1-5, with 8 nucleotides matching TRBD1. This CDR3 contains 13 residues. V was clipped by 10 bases and J by 4 bases; unmatched bases: 6. In germline, CDR1 is MNHEY, CDR2 SVGAGI. Written as DNA, the CDR3 is TGTGCCACAATGGGACAGGTGAATCAGCCCCAGCATTTT. Its translation is CATMGQVNQPQHF.

This clone was observed a handful of times. V is TRBV18 and J is TRBJ1-1; D uncertain. The CDR3 length is 14 residues. CDR1 KGHSH and CDR2 LQKENI come from the germline V gene. Trimming pared 2 bases from V and 7 bases from J, leaving 14 bases between. CDR3 residues: CASSPKVGTNEAFF. CDR3 coding DNA: TGTGCCAGCTCACCAAAAGTGGGCACGAATGAAGCTTTCTTT.

The sample holds a few counts of this clone. J is TRBJ2-7 and V is TRBV4-2; D ambiguous. This CDR3 is built from 13 residues. V lost 0 bases and J lost 6, with 9 bases in between. CDR1 and CDR2 from the germline V gene are LGHNA and YNFKEQ. DNA of the CDR3: TGTGCCAGCAGCCAAGATCCAGATCTCGAGCAGTACTTC. This translates into CASSQDPDLEQYF.

CDR3 nucleotides: TGTGCCAGCAGTTCTGGAGGACTAGCGGCCCTCTACGAGCAGTACTTC. It is translated as CASSSGGLAALYEQYF. The chain links TRBV5-4 to TRBJ2-7; 10 bases match TRBD2. V lost 5 bases to trimming and J lost 3 bases; unmatched junction nucleotides: 11. Germline V gene sequence: CDR1 SGHNT, CDR2 YYREEE (reference sequence). This CDR3 comprises 16 residues.

The chain combines TRBV6-5 with TRBJ2-7; possible D gene TRBD2, 5 bases. The V end lost 7 bases, the J end lost 2 bases, and 9 bases lay between the germline ends. The germline CDR1 and CDR2 sequences are MNHEY and SVGAGI. The CDR3 runs 12 residues. DNA for the CDR3: TGTGCCAGCAACGAGGGCGCCTACGAGCAGTACTTC. It is translated as CASNEGAYEQYF.

This chain links TRBV18 with TRBJ1-2; 9 bases agree with TRBD1. From germline, CDR1 is KGHSH and CDR2 LQKENI. The CDR3 is 14 residues long. The V gene end was trimmed by 3 bases and the J gene end by 8 bases; junction bases not matched to a gene: 7. CDR3 protein: CASSPEGQGGGYTF. The CDR3 nucleotides read TGTGCCAGCTCACCTGAGGGACAGGGTGGAGGCTACACCTTC.

The genes are TRBV6-6 and TRBJ1-5, with D perhaps TRBD1 (5 bases). Trimming shortened V by 2 bases and J by 7 bases, and 9 bases separated the two germline ends. CDR3 length: 13 residues. CDR1 and CDR2 from the germline V gene are MNHNY and SVGAGI (reference sequence). The CDR3 sequence is CASSYAGSQPQHF. The CDR3 coding sequence is TGTGCCAGCAGTTACGCAGGGTCCCAGCCCCAGCATTTT.

The rearrangement uses TRBV5-1 and TRBJ1-1; 9 bases are a match to TRBD1. The ends lost 2 bases at V and 2 bases at J; junction bases unmatched: 4. This CDR3 spans 15 amino acids. CDR1 is SGHRS, CDR2 YFSETQ, per germline. The CDR3 bases are TGCGCCAGCAGCTTAAGGACAGGGGAAAACACTGAAGCTTTCTTT. Amino acid sequence: CASSLRTGENTEAFF.

V usage is TRBV11-2 and J usage is TRBJ1-1; D not resolved. The CDR3 is 15 residues long. Trimming pared 5 bases from V and 4 bases from J, leaving 17 bases between. CDR1 and CDR2 from the germline V gene are SGHAT and FQNNGV. CDR3 DNA sequence: TGTGCCAGCAGCCCACCTTCGGGGTTCAGCACTGAAGCTTTCTTT. Amino acid sequence: CASSPPSGFSTEAFF.

The chain links TRBV27 to TRBJ2-5, with a possible D match to TRBD1 (5 bases). The germline gives CDR1 MNHEY, CDR2 SMNVEV (reference sequence). The V end lost 4 bases, the J end lost 5 bases, and 8 bases lay between the germline ends. The CDR3 has 12 amino acids. The CDR3 coding sequence is TGTGCCAGCAGTTCGACAGTGGAGACCCAGTACTTC. As protein: CASSSTVETQYF.

The chain has TRBV27 and TRBJ2-3, with 9 bases identical to TRBD2. The V gene end was trimmed by 4 bases and the J gene end by 0 bases; junction bases not matched to a gene: 8. The CDR3 extends over 17 amino acids. The V gene's germline CDR1 is MNHEY and CDR2 SMNVEV (reference sequence). The chain's CDR3 is CASSSIAGVSSTDTQYF. CDR3 coding DNA: TGTGCCAGCAGTTCGATAGCGGGAGTGAGTAGCACAGATACGCAGTATTTT.

This clone was observed at least ten times. J is TRBJ1-2 and V is TRBV19, with 7 bases lining up with TRBD1. CDR1 is LNHDA, CDR2 SQIVND, per germline (reference sequence). V lost 6 bases and J lost 8; bases outside the gene matches: 6. This CDR3 region has 12 residues. The CDR3 DNA reads as TGTGCCAGTAGAAGGGACAGCCCCGGCTACACCTTC. Amino acids: CASRRDSPGYTF.